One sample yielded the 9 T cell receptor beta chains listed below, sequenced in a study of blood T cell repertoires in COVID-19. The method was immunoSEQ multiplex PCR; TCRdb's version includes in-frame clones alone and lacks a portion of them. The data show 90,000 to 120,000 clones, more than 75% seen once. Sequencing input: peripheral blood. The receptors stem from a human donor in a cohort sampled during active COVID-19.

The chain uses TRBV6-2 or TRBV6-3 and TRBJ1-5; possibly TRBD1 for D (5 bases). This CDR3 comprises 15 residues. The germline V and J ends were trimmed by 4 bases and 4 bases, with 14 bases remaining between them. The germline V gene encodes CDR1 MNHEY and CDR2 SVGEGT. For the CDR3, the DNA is TGTGCCAGCAGTTTACGGGGGGACTCTAATCAGCCCCAGCATTTT. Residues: CASSLRGDSNQPQHF.

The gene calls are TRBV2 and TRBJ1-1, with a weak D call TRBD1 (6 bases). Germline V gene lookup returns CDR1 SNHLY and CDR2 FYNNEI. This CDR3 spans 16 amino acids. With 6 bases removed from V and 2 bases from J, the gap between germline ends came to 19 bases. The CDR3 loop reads CASRKEPPGVNTEAFF. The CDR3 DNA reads TGTGCCAGCAGAAAAGAACCCCCAGGGGTCAACACTGAAGCTTTCTTT.

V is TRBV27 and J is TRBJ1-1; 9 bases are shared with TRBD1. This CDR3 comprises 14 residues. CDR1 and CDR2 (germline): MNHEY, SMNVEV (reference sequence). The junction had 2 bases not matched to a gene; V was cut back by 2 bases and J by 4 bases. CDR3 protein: CASSLETGGTEAFF. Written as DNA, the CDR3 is TGTGCCAGCAGTTTAGAGACAGGGGGCACTGAAGCTTTCTTT.

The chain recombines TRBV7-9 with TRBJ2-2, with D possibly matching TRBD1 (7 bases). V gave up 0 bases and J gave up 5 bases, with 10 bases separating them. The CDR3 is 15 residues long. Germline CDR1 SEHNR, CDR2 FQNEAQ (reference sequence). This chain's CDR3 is CASSLAGGQTGELFF. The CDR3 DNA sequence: TGTGCCAGCAGCTTAGCGGGGGGACAGACCGGGGAGCTGTTTTTT. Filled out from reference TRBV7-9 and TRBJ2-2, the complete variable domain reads DTGVSQNPRHKITKRGQNVTFRCDPISEHNRLYWYRQTLGQGPEFLTYFQNEAQLEKSRLLSDRFSAERPKGSFSTLEIQRTEQGDSAMYLCASSLAGGQTGELFFGEGSRLTVL.

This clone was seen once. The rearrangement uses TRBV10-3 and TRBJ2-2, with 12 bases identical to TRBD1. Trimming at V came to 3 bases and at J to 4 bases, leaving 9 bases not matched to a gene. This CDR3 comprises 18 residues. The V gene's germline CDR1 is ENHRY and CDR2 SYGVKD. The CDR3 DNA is TGTGCCATCAGTGAACCGGGACAGGGGGCTCGGGGCACCGGGGAGCTGTTTTTT. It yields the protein CAISEPGQGARGTGELFF.

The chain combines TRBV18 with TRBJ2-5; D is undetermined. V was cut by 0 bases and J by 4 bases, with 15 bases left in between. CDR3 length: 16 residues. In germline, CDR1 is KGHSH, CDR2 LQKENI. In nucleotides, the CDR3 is TGTGCCAGCTCACCACCTACAGCACGAGCAGGAGAGACCCAGTACTTC. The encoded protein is CASSPPTARAGETQYF.

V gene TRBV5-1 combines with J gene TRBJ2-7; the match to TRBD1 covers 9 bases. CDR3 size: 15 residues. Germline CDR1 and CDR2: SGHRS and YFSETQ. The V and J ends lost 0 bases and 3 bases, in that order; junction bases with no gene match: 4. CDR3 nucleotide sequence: TGCGCCAGCAGCTTGGCGACAGGGGGATACTACGAGCAGTACTTC. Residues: CASSLATGGYYEQYF.

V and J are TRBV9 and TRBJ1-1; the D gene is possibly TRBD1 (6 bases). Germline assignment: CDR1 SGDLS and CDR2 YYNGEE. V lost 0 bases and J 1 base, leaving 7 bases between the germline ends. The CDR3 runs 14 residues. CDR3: CASSVGQANTEAFF. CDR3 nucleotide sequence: TGTGCCAGCAGCGTAGGACAGGCGAACACTGAAGCTTTCTTT.

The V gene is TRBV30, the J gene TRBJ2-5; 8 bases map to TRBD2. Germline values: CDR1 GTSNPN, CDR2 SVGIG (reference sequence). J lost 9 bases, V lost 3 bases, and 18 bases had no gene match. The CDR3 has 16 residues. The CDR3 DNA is TGTGCCTGGAGCACTTCGGGGGGGACCTACGGGGGATCCCAGTACTTC. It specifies CAWSTSGGTYGGSQYF.